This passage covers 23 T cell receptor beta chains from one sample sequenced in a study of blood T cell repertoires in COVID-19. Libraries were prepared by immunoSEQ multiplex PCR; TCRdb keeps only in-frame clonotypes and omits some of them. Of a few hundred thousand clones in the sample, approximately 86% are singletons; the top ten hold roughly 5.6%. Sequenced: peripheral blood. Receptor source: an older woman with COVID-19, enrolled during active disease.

The CDR3 DNA follows: TGTGCCAGCTCACCACGCACTATCCAAGAGACCCAGTACTTC. Amino acids: CASSPRTIQETQYF. V usage is TRBV18 and J usage is TRBJ2-5; D is ambiguous. V was cut by 1 base and J by 1 base, with 7 bases left in between. Germline CDR1 KGHSH, CDR2 LQKENI. This CDR3 spans 14 amino acids.

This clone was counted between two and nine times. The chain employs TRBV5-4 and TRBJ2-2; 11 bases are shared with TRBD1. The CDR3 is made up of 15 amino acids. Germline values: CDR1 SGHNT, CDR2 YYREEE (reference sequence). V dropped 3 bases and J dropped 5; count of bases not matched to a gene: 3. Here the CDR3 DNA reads TGTGCCAGCAGCTGGGGACAGGGGGTTACCGGGGAGCTGTTTTTT. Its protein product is CASSWGQGVTGELFF.

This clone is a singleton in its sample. The CDR3, as DNA: TGTGCGACATCAGGGGGCGGCCAGCCCCAGCATTTT. Amino acid sequence: CATSGGGQPQHF. The gene calls are TRBV19 and TRBJ1-5; TRBD1 agrees at 8 bases. This CDR3 is 12 amino acids long. Per germline, CDR1 LNHDA and CDR2 SQIVND (reference sequence).

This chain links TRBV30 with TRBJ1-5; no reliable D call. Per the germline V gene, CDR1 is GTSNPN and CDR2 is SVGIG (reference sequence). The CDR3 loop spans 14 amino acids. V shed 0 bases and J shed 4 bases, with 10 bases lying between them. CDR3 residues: CAWSVGRVNQPQHF. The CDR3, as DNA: TGTGCCTGGAGTGTAGGCCGGGTGAATCAGCCCCAGCATTTT.

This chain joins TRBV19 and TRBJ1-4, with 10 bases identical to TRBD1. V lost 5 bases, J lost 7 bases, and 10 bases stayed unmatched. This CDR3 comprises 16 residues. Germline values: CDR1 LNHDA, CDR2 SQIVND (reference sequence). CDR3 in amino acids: CASSARTGTGAEKLFF. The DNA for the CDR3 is TGTGCCAGTAGTGCCCGTACCGGGACAGGGGCTGAAAAACTGTTTTTT.

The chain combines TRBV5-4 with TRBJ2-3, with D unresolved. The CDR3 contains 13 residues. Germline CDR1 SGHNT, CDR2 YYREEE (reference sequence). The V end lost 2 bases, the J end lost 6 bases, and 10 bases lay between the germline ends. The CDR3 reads CASSFTGMDTQYF. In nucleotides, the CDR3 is TGTGCCAGCAGCTTTACTGGTATGGATACGCAGTATTTT.

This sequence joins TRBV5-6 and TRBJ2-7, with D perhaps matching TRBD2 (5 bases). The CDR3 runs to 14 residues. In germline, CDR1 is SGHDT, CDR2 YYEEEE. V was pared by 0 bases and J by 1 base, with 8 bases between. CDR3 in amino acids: CASSLGGLSYEQYF. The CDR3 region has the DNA TGTGCCAGCAGCTTGGGAGGGTTGTCCTACGAGCAGTACTTC.

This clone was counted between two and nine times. This CDR3 reads CASSLGQQNTEAFF. The CDR3 region has the DNA TGCGCCAGCAGCTTGGGACAGCAGAACACTGAAGCTTTCTTT. This chain connects TRBV5-1 to TRBJ1-1, with TRBD1 as a possible D gene (5 bases). Per germline, CDR1 SGHRS and CDR2 YFSETQ. The CDR3 extends over 14 amino acids. Deletions cut 0 bases from V and 1 base from J, with 7 bases between.

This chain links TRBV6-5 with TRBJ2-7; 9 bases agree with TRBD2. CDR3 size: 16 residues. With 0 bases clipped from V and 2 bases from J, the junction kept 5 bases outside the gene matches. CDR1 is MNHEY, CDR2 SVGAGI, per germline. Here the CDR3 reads CASSYSAQRGAYEQYF. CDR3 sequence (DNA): TGTGCCAGCAGTTACTCTGCCCAGCGGGGGGCCTACGAGCAGTACTTC.

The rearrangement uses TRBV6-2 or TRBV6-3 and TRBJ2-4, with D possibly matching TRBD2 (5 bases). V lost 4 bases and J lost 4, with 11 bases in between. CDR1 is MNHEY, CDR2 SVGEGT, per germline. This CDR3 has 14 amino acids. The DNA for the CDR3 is TGTGCCAGCAGTTTTTCCAGAGGGAAAAACATTCAGTACTTC. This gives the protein CASSFSRGKNIQYF.

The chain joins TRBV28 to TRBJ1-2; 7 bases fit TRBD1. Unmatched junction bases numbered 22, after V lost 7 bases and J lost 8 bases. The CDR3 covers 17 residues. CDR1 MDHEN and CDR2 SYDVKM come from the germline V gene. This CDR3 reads CASTLIGQGEFGQGYTF. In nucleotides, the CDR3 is TGTGCCAGCACTCTAATAGGGCAGGGGGAATTTGGACAGGGCTACACCTTC.

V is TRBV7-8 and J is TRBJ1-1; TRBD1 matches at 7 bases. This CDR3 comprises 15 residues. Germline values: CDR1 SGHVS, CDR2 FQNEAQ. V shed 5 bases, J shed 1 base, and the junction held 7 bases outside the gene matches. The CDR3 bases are TGTGCCAGCAGCCCTACAAGGACAGGGAACACTGAAGCTTTCTTT. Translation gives CASSPTRTGNTEAFF.

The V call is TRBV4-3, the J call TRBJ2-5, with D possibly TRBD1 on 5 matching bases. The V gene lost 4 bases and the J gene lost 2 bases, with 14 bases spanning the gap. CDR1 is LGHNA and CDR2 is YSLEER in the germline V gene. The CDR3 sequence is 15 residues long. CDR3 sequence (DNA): TGCGCCAGCAGCCCGGATGGCAGGGCTCAAGAGACCCAGTACTTC. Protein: CASSPDGRAQETQYF.

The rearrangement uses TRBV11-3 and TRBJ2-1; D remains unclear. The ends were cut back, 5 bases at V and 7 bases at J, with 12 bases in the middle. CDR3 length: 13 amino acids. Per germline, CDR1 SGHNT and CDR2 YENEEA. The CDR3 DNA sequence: TGTGCCAGCAGCCTAGGAGTAATAAATGAGCAGTTCTTC. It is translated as CASSLGVINEQFF.

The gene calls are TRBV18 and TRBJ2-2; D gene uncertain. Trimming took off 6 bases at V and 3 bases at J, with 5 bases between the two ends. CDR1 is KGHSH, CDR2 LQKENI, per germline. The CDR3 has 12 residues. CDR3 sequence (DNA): TGTGCCAGCTCCCCTTACACCGGGGAGCTGTTTTTT. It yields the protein CASSPYTGELFF.

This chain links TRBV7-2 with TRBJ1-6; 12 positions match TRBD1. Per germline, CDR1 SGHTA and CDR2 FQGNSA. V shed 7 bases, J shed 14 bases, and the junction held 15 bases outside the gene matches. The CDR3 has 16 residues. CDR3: CASITLPGQGAGALHF. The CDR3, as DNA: TGTGCCAGCATCACTCTTCCGGGACAGGGGGCTGGCGCCCTCCACTTT.

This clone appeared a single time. CDR3 loop: CASSLRTGAQETQYF. DNA for the CDR3: TGTGCCAGCAGCTTGCGGACAGGGGCTCAAGAGACCCAGTACTTC. J is TRBJ2-5 and V is TRBV11-3; 9 bases align to TRBD1. The CDR3 spans 15 residues. V lost 3 bases, J lost 2 bases, and 4 bases stayed unmatched. Looked up from germline, CDR1 is SGHNT and CDR2 is YENEEA. The complete variable domain, with remaining parts taken from reference TRBV11-3 and TRBJ2-5, reads EAGVVQSPRYKIIEKKQPVAFWCNPISGHNTLYWYLQNLGQGPELLIRYENEEAVDDSQLPKDRFSAERLKGVDSTLKIQPAELGDSAVYLCASSLRTGAQETQYFGPGTRLLVL.

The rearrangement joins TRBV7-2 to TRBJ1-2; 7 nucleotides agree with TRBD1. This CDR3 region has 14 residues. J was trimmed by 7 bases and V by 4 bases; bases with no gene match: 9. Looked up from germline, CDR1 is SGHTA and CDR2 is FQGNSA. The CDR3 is CASSSQGRLSGYTF. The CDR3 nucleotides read TGTGCCAGCAGCTCACAGGGGCGTCTTAGTGGCTACACCTTC.

CDR3 DNA sequence: TGTGCCAGCAGCGCGGCTAGCGGGAGTTGGTACGAGCAGTACTTC. Residues: CASSAASGSWYEQYF. The chain recombines TRBV7-2 with TRBJ2-7; 10 bases agree with TRBD2. The CDR3 spans 15 residues. Germline CDR1 and CDR2: SGHTA and FQGNSA. The junction had 8 bases not matched to a gene; V was cut back by 5 bases and J by 4 bases.

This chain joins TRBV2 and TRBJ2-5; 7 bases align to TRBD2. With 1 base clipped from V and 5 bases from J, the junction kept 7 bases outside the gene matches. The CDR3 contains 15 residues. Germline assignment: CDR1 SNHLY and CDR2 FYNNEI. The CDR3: CASSEVGLGAETQYF. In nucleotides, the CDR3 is TGTGCCAGCAGTGAAGTAGGACTAGGAGCCGAGACCCAGTACTTC.

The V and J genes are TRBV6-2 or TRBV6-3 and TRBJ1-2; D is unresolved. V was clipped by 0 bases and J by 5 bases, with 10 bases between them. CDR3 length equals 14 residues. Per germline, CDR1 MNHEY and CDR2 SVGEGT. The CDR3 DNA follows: TGTGCCAGCAGTTACTCGTCCGGTGGTTATGGCTACACCTTC. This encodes CASSYSSGGYGYTF.

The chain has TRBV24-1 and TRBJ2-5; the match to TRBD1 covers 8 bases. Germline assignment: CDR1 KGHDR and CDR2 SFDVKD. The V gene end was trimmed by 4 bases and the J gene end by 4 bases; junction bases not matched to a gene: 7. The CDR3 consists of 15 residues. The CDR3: CATSDPGQVAETQYF. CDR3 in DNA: TGTGCCACCAGTGACCCGGGACAGGTCGCAGAGACCCAGTACTTC.

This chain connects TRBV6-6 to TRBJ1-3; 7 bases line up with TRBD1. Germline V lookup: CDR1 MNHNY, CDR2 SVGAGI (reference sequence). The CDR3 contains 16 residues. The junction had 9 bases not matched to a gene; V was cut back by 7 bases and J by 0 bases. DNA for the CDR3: TGTGCCAGCAAAGTAACAGGGGCCGGCTCTGGAAACACCATATATTTT. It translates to CASKVTGAGSGNTIYF.